This TCR beta chain was identified in a study of T cells in lung cancer brain metastases. In the study overall: About 85% of the roughly 20 patients had a tobacco use history. No interval therapy was given to about 90% of the roughly 20 patients. General study findings and limits: Brain metastases had fewer unique productive clones than primaries (median around 1,500 versus 4,400).

Generated by immunoSEQ multiplex PCR, the TCRdb table keeps only in-frame clones and is missing some. The sample carries 5,000 to 7,000 clones, less than 90% recorded once. CDR3 length equals 14 residues. Germline values: CDR1 MNHEY, CDR2 SVGAGI. Deletions cut 2 bases from V and 8 bases from J, with 14 bases between. Worth noting for this clone: Its target is not known.

Sequencing input: tumor tissue from the primary lung tumor. The chain couples TRBV6-5 to TRBJ2-3; D is unclear. The source of this sequence is a man aged 70-80 years with non-small cell lung cancer. CDR3 loop: CASSYGTISSTQYF. CDR3 nucleotides: TGTGCCAGCAGTTACGGAACAATCTCAAGTACGCAGTATTTT.